This TCR beta chain was recovered during a study of cytomegalovirus exposure and HLA in healthy donors. Study-wide results and caveats: Rare sequences made up most TCRs, while some public TCRs were found in many donors. It was reported that the classifier diagnosed cytomegalovirus status with high specificity and sensitivity in both the original and validation cohorts. TCR beta chains numbering more than 150 were designated cytomegalovirus-associated.

The germline CDR1 and CDR2 sequences are SGHRS and YFSETQ. The CDR3 is 12 amino acids. Trimming at V came to 7 bases and at J to 7 bases, leaving 2 bases not matched to a gene. A word on this clone: Antigen unknown.

The donors were members of the validation cohort comprising about 120 subjects, separate from the roughly 690-subject first cohort. Profiled with immunoSEQ multiplex PCR; TCRdb holds only in-frame clones, not every one. The sample lists under 250,000 clones, about nine tenths occurring once. The sample consisted of PBMCs. The chain is built from TRBV5-1 and TRBJ2-1, with 10 bases lining up with TRBD1. The source is a woman aged 18-29 years in good health and CMV-seropositive. CDR3 sequence (DNA): TGCGCCAGCGGGACAGGGGAGAATGAGCAGTTCTTC. Translation: CASGTGENEQFF. Full variable domain (outside the CDR3, taken from reference TRBV5-1 and TRBJ2-1): KAGVTQTPRYLIKTRGQQVTLSCSPISGHRSVSWYQQTPGQGLQFLFEYFSETQRNKGNFPGRFSGRQFSNSRSEMNVSTLELGDSALYLCASGTGENEQFFGPGTRLTVL.